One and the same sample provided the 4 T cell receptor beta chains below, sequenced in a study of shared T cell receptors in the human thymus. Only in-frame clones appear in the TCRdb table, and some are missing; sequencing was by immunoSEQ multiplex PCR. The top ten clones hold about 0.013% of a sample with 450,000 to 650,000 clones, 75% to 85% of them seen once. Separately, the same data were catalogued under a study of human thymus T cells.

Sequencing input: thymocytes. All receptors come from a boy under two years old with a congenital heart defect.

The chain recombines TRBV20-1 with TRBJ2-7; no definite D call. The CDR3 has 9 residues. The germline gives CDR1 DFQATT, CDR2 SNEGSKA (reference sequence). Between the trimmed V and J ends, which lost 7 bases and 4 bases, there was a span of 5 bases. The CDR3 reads CSVGYEQYF. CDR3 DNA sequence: TGCAGTGTCGGGTACGAGCAGTACTTC.

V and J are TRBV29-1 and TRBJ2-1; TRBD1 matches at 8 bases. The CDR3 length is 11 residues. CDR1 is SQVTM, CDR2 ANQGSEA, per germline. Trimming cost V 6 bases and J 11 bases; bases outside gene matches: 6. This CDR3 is CSVQDRVKQFF. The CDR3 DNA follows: TGCAGCGTCCAGGACAGGGTGAAGCAGTTCTTC.

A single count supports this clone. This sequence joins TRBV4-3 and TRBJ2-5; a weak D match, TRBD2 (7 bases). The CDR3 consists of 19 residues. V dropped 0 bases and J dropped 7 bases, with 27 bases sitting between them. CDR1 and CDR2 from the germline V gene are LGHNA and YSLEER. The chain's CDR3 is CASSQDHLGGGGVRGTQYF. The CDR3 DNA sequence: TGCGCCAGCAGCCAAGACCACTTAGGGGGAGGGGGGGTTCGTGGGACCCAGTACTTC.

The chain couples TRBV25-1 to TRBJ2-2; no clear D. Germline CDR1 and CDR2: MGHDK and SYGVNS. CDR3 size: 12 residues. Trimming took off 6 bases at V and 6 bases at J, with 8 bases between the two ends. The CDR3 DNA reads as TGTGCCAGCAGGTTACGGGCCGGGGAGCTGTTTTTT. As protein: CASRLRAGELFF.